The 17 T cell receptor beta chains listed next were all sequenced from one sample in a study of response to subunit inactivated influenza vaccine. From the RT-PCR reads, TCRdb called clonotypes with MiXCR, one entry per CDR3 protein. The table lists roughly 570,000 distinct CDR3 sequences, about an eighth of them singletons. Sequenced material: PBMCs from blood, taken 45 days after vaccination. The receptors stem from a man between 50 and 59 years old who received an inactivated influenza vaccine.

The rearrangement uses TRBV20-1 and TRBJ1-2; TRBD1 aligns across 11 bases. The CDR3 loop spans 17 amino acids. Trimming removed 1 base from V and 2 bases from J; junction bases left unmatched: 9. The germline gives CDR1 DFQATT, CDR2 SNEGSKA (reference sequence). The CDR3 loop reads CSARGSMGQGVNYGYTF. The CDR3 nucleotides read TGCAGTGCTAGAGGGTCGATGGGACAGGGGGTGAACTATGGCTACACCTTC.

This clonotype has at least ten counts. This sequence joins TRBV5-6 and TRBJ2-1; D is unclear. This CDR3 is built from 12 residues. Trimming left V 4 bases short and J 12 bases short, with 14 bases between. CDR1 is SGHDT, CDR2 YYEEEE, per germline. The DNA for the CDR3 is TGTGCCAGCAGCGCGAATAGCAGGCGGCAGTTCTTC. It yields the protein CASSANSRRQFF.

This sequence joins TRBV11-2 and TRBJ2-7; possibly TRBD1 for D (6 bases). Germline-derived CDR1 and CDR2 are SGHAT and FQNNGV. V gave up 4 bases and J gave up 0 bases, with 25 bases separating them. The CDR3 loop spans 19 amino acids. In DNA form, the CDR3 reads TGTGCCAGCAGCTCCAACCCCACCGGGACACTGAGGAGCTCCTACGAGCAGTACTTC. Translation gives CASSSNPTGTLRSSYEQYF.

A remark on this clonotype: At one boundary the junction diverges from the germline segment, which might be a read error. This chain links TRBV6-5 with TRBJ2-1; D uncertain. CDR3 length equals 16 residues. The germline V gene has CDR1 MNHEY and CDR2 SVGAGI. In DNA form, the CDR3 reads TGTGCCATCAGTTACGGTCCATTCGACTCCTACAATGAGCAGTTCTTC. Protein product: CAISYGPFDSYNEQFF.

This clonotype was observed a few times. The gene calls are TRBV6-5 and TRBJ2-5; 8 nucleotides agree with TRBD1. The germline V gene has CDR1 MNHEY and CDR2 SVGAGI. Germline trimming cut 3 bases from V and 8 bases from J; bases unmatched to any gene: 5. This CDR3 contains 13 residues. The CDR3 loop is CASSYGQGSTQYF. The CDR3 region has the DNA TGTGCCAGCAGTTATGGACAGGGCAGTACCCAGTACTTC.

This clonotype was picked up a small number of times. The junction departs from the called germline gene at one end, perhaps through a read error. This chain joins TRBV12-3 or TRBV12-4 and TRBJ1-1; 9 bases are a match to TRBD1. The CDR3 totals 15 residues. CDR3 amino acids: CASSSSGQGNTEAFF. CDR3 sequence (DNA): TGCGCCAGCAGCTCGTCGGGACAGGGGAACACTGAAGCTTTCTTT.

This clonotype was seen at least ten times. This chain uses TRBV5-1 with TRBJ2-1; weak D call: TRBD2 (5 bases). The V end lost 2 bases, the J end lost 8 bases, and 8 bases lay between the germline ends. The V gene's germline CDR1 is SGHRS and CDR2 YFSETQ. The length of the CDR3 is 12 residues. CDR3 bases: TGCGCCAGCAGCTTCCCCGGGGATGAGCAGTTCTTC. Amino acid sequence: CASSFPGDEQFF.

The rearrangement uses TRBV4-2 and TRBJ2-2, with 9 bases lining up with TRBD1. Trimming cost V 1 base and J 4 bases; bases outside gene matches: 7. Germline V gene lookup returns CDR1 LGHNA and CDR2 YNFKEQ. The CDR3 has 17 residues. CDR3 region: CASSQATGGVGTGELFF. The CDR3 DNA sequence: TGTGCCAGCAGCCAAGCCACAGGGGGCGTAGGCACCGGGGAGCTGTTTTTT.

The sample holds a few counts of this clonotype. The chain links TRBV7-9 to TRBJ2-7; TRBD1 matches 9 bases. The CDR3 covers 15 residues. V was pared by 8 bases and J by 3 bases, with 11 bases of the junction left unmatched. The germline gives CDR1 SEHNR, CDR2 FQNEAQ (reference sequence). In nucleotides, the CDR3 is TGTGCCAGCCGTCCTCCGGCGGGACAGGGCTACGAGCAGTACTTC. Protein sequence: CASRPPAGQGYEQYF.

This clonotype has a handful of counts. V and J are TRBV6-1 and TRBJ2-3; TRBD2 is a possible D gene (6 bases). The CDR3 has 17 residues. Trimming cost V 6 bases and J 0 bases, with 19 bases left between them. CDR1 and CDR2 (germline): MNHNS, SASEGT. This chain's CDR3 is CASRAEGLTLSTDTQYF. CDR3 nucleotides: TGTGCCAGCAGGGCGGAGGGACTTACCTTGAGCACAGATACGCAGTATTTT.

At least ten counts were recorded for this clonotype. V and J are TRBV7-9 and TRBJ2-2; D is ambiguous. The CDR3 has 12 amino acids. Trimming shortened V by 6 bases and J by 6 bases, and 8 bases separated the two germline ends. Germline lookup yields CDR1 SEHNR and CDR2 FQNEAQ (reference sequence). DNA of the CDR3: TGTGCCAGCAGTCTTGTACCCGGGGAGCTGTTTTTT. It codes for CASSLVPGELFF. The complete variable domain, with remaining parts taken from reference TRBV7-9 and TRBJ2-2, reads DTGVSQNPRHKITKRGQNVTFRCDPISEHNRLYWYRQTLGQGPEFLTYFQNEAQLEKSRLLSDRFSAERPKGSFSTLEIQRTEQGDSAMYLCASSLVPGELFFGEGSRLTVL.

About this clonotype: The junction does not match germline at one end; this may be a read error. This chain links TRBV12-3 or TRBV12-4 with TRBJ2-5; weak D call: TRBD1 (6 bases). This CDR3 is built from 15 residues. The CDR3 here is CASIAGEPVQDTQYF. CDR3 coding DNA: TGTGCCAGCATCGCAGGGGAACCGGTCCAAGATACCCAGTACTTC.

The chain carries TRBV18 and TRBJ2-2; D perhaps matches TRBD2 (7 bases). The CDR3 length is 16 residues. Germline V lookup: CDR1 KGHSH, CDR2 LQKENI. V lost 1 base, J lost 2 bases, and 11 bases lay in between. CDR3 loop: CASSPLPGGNTGELFF. The CDR3, as DNA: TGTGCCAGCTCACCACTTCCGGGGGGCAACACCGGGGAGCTGTTTTTT.

The CDR3 DNA follows: TGCAGTGCCTCGGTTCCCAATCAGCCCCAGCATTTT. Protein: CSASVPNQPQHF. This sequence joins TRBV20-1 and TRBJ1-5, with D hard to call. The CDR3 sequence is 12 residues long. V lost 6 bases, J lost 3 bases, and 9 bases lay in between. Germline CDR1 is DFQATT and CDR2 is SNEGSKA (reference sequence).

In this sample, this clonotype turned up a few times. This chain joins TRBV7-2 and TRBJ1-2; weak D call: TRBD1 (5 bases). The V end lost 6 bases, the J end lost 4 bases, and 15 bases lay between the germline ends. Germline CDR1 SGHTA, CDR2 FQGNSA. This CDR3 is built from 14 residues. The CDR3 region is CASRVGGTGYGYTF. The CDR3 DNA follows: TGTGCCAGCAGGGTCGGAGGGACGGGCTATGGCTACACCTTC. Drawing the rest from reference TRBV7-2 and TRBJ1-2, the complete variable domain is GAGVSQSPSNKVTEKGKDVELRCDPISGHTALYWYRQSLGQGLEFLIYFQGNSAPDKSGLPSDRFSAERTGGSVSTLTIQRTQQEDSAVYLCASRVGGTGYGYTFGSGTRLTVV.

The chain combines TRBV6-5 with TRBJ1-2; 8 positions match TRBD1. The CDR3 runs 15 residues. Trimming at V came to 4 bases and at J to 6 bases, leaving 10 bases not matched to a gene. CDR1 and CDR2 from the germline V gene are MNHEY and SVGAGI. The DNA for the CDR3 is TGTGCCAGCAGTTCCCGACAGGGGATGGCGAATGGCTACACCTTC. This gives the protein CASSSRQGMANGYTF.

This clonotype was observed a few times. The gene calls are TRBV12-3 or TRBV12-4 and TRBJ2-1; 9 positions agree with TRBD2. The CDR3 runs to 15 residues. The V gene end was trimmed by 3 bases and the J gene end by 7 bases; junction bases not matched to a gene: 7. CDR3 nucleotides: TGTGCCAGCAGTTTCGGTAGCGGGAGATCTAATGAGCAGTTCTTC. Residues: CASSFGSGRSNEQFF.